This TCR beta chain was documented in a study of PD-L1 blockade in urothelial cancer. Overall study: Atezolizumab was started by patients in 2014 at 1,200 mg intravenously every 3 weeks.

Germline values: CDR1 SGHTA, CDR2 FQGTGA. V was clipped by 5 bases and J by 4 bases; unmatched bases: 8. The CDR3 spans 14 residues. Only in-frame clones appear in the TCRdb table, and some are missing; sequencing was by immunoSEQ multiplex PCR. The sample comprises around 110,000 clones, 75% to 95% of which are singletons, and less than 4.5% rests with the top ten. The time point: peripheral blood 6 weeks after treatment start. J is TRBJ2-7 and V is TRBV7-3; TRBD1 matches at 7 bases. The TCR comes from a man in his 60s with urothelial cancer. The specimen was PBMCs, collected around atezolizumab (anti-PD-L1) treatment. The CDR3 nucleotides read TGTGCCAGCAGCCTAGGGGGACAGCTATACGAGCAGTACTTC. This sequence encodes CASSLGGQLYEQYF.